This is a list of T cell receptor beta chains from one sample in a study of blood T cells in healthy people across ages. Each CDR3 protein is one row after TCRdb ran MiXCR on the 5' RACE reads. The table has hundreds of thousands of distinct CDR3 sequences, about 28% seen once. The same sample was also used in a study of T cells of mothers and their children.

Sequenced material: blood. The origin of the receptors is a boy aged 2 to 9 in good health. The CDR3 runs from the conserved cysteine through the conserved F or W. A D gene is named only where the DNA matches it firmly. Clone size is shown for a subset of rows, as once, few, many or a class of expanded clone.

j_call,v_call,d_call,clone_size,cdr3_aa,cdr3_nt
TRBJ2-7,TRBV21-1,-,few,CASSKAQARTYEQYF,TGTGCCAGCAGCAAAGCGCAGGCACGGACCTACGAGCAGTACTTC
TRBJ2-5,TRBV6-2/TRBV6-3,-,few,CASSYGSATQETQYF,TGTGCCAGCAGTTACGGTTCAGCGACGCAAGAGACCCAGTACTTC
TRBJ2-1,TRBV27,-,-,CASSPRANEQFF,TGTGCCAGCAGTCCCCGGGCCAATGAGCAGTTCTTC
TRBJ1-6,TRBV6-5,-,-,CASSYLTRTALSNNSPLHF,TGTGCCAGCAGTTACCTTACAAGGACAGCACTAAGTAATAATTCACCCCTCCACTTT
TRBJ2-1,TRBV4-1,TRBD2,-,CASSPYLAGGPYNEQFF,TGCGCCAGCAGCCCATACCTAGCGGGAGGGCCCTACAATGAGCAGTTCTTC
TRBJ2-7,TRBV2,-,few,CASEGGHEQYF,TGTGCCAGCGAGGGGGGCCACGAGCAGTACTTC
TRBJ2-3,TRBV20-1,TRBD2,few,CSAGLAGADTQYF,TGCAGTGCTGGCCTAGCGGGGGCAGATACGCAGTATTTT
TRBJ2-1,TRBV7-9,TRBD2,few,CASSWEDSGASRTNNEQFF,TGTGCCAGCAGCTGGGAAGATAGCGGGGCCAGCCGGACAAACAATGAGCAGTTCTTC
TRBJ1-3,TRBV11-2,-,-,CASSWGPGNTIYF,TGTGCCAGCAGCTGGGGCCCTGGAAACACCATATATTTT
TRBJ1-2,TRBV6-5,-,-,CASSPTKNNYGYTF,TGTGCCAGCAGTCCGACGAAGAACAACTATGGCTACACCTTC
TRBJ2-5,TRBV3-1,-,few,CASSQATEPAQYF,TGTGCCAGCAGCCAAGCTACGGAACCGGCCCAGTACTTC
TRBJ2-7,TRBV20-1,TRBD2,-,CSGGAGGRRGYEQYF,TGCAGTGGGGGTGCGGGAGGGCGGAGAGGATACGAGCAGTACTTC
TRBJ1-1,TRBV20-1,-,-,CSVALRHTEAFF,TGCAGTGTGGCTCTGCGCCACACTGAAGCTTTCTTT
TRBJ1-2,TRBV7-2,-,-,CASSLEWGLGGYGYTF,TGTGCCAGCAGCTTAGAATGGGGCCTCGGGGGCTATGGCTACACCTTC
TRBJ2-3,TRBV7-9,-,-,CASSLFTRTDTQYF,TGTGCCAGCAGCCTTTTCACTAGAACAGATACGCAGTATTTT
TRBJ2-5,TRBV20-1,-,-,CSPITSRETQYF,TGCAGCCCGATAACGAGTCGGGAGACCCAGTACTTC
TRBJ2-5,TRBV18,-,few,CASSPPLQETQYF,TGTGCCAGCTCACCACCCCTTCAAGAGACCCAGTACTTC
TRBJ2-2,TRBV29-1,TRBD1,-,CSVARGLGGELFF,TGCAGCGTTGCCAGGGGGCTCGGCGGGGAGCTGTTTTTT
TRBJ2-7,TRBV18,TRBD2,-,CASSPIAGGGEQYF,TGTGCCAGCTCACCAATAGCGGGAGGGGGCGAGCAGTACTTC
TRBJ2-5,TRBV3-1,-,few,CASSLFELQETQYF,TGTGCCAGCAGCCTATTCGAGCTCCAAGAGACCCAGTACTTC
TRBJ2-7,TRBV5-1,TRBD1,once,CASSRQGDASYEQYF,TGCGCCAGCAGCAGACAGGGGGACGCTAGCTACGAGCAGTACTTC
TRBJ1-5,TRBV12-3/TRBV12-4,TRBD1,-,CASTPGQQNQPQHF,TGTGCCAGCACCCCGGGACAGCAAAATCAGCCCCAGCATTTT
TRBJ2-7,TRBV7-9,TRBD1,-,CASADRGNYEQYF,TGTGCCTCTGCGGACAGGGGAAACTACGAGCAGTACTTC